The 27 T cell receptor beta chains below were found in one sample sequenced in a study of T-cell reconstitution after alpha-beta-depleted transplantation in children. Library preparation (for TCRbeta) was performed with unique molecular identifiers. One entry per CDR3 protein results from TCRdb running MiXCR on the PCR reads. The sample lists around 200,000 distinct CDR3 sequences, roughly 18% seen once, with about two fifths in the top ten. The sample consisted of PBMCs, mostly from graft donor cells, taken 360 days after TCRalphabeta/CD19-depleted stem cell transplant. These receptors came from a male patient aged 2-15 years who had a stem cell transplant for acute lymphoblastic leukemia, so the T cells may come from the graft donor.

The chain links TRBV12-3 or TRBV12-4 to TRBJ2-1, with 11 positions matching TRBD2. The CDR3 consists of 14 residues. The ends lost 4 bases at V and 4 bases at J; junction bases unmatched: 0. The CDR3, as DNA: TGTGCCAGCAGTTCTAGCGGGGGGTACAATGAGCAGTTCTTC. It yields the protein CASSSSGGYNEQFF.

The chain uses TRBV29-1 and TRBJ1-1, with D perhaps matching TRBD1 (5 bases). The germline CDR1 and CDR2 sequences are SQVTM and ANQGSEA. The CDR3 consists of 14 residues. The V end was cut by 1 base, the J end by 3 bases, with 12 bases between. The CDR3 nucleotides read TGCAGCGTTGAAGGGGGACTTAAAGACACTGAAGCTTTCTTT. Translating it yields CSVEGGLKDTEAFF.

V usage is TRBV5-8 and J usage is TRBJ2-7, with 7 bases that match TRBD1. V was pared by 3 bases and J by 5 bases, with 5 bases of the junction left unmatched. In germline, CDR1 is SGHTS, CDR2 YDEGEE. CDR3 size: 13 residues. The DNA for the CDR3 is TGTGCCAGCAGCTGGGGACAGAGAGACGAGCAGTACTTC. Translating gives CASSWGQRDEQYF.

This clonotype was detected a few times. This sequence joins TRBV29-1 and TRBJ1-2; D not resolved. CDR1 is SQVTM and CDR2 is ANQGSEA in the germline V gene. The V gene lost 0 bases and the J gene lost 1 base, with 9 bases spanning the gap. This CDR3 contains 14 residues. In DNA, the CDR3 is TGCAGCGTTGAAGACCCCGGACTTAACTATGGCTACACCTTC. Encoded protein: CSVEDPGLNYGYTF.

V is TRBV29-1 and J is TRBJ1-1; D gene ambiguous. This CDR3 contains 12 residues. With 4 bases removed from V and 2 bases from J, the gap between germline ends came to 8 bases. Germline V CDR1 and CDR2: SQVTM, ANQGSEA. The CDR3 here is CSVVYTNTEAFF. The CDR3 nucleotides are TGCAGCGTTGTCTACACTAACACTGAAGCTTTCTTT.

This clonotype has just a few counts. The rearrangement links TRBV7-9 to TRBJ2-7; no definite D call. V lost 5 bases and J lost 0, with 11 bases in between. This CDR3 has 14 residues. Germline CDR1 and CDR2: SEHNR and FQNEAQ (reference sequence). CDR3 sequence (DNA): TGTGCCAGCAGCCAAACACCAAGCTCCTACGAGCAGTACTTC. This translates into CASSQTPSSYEQYF.

This clonotype was seen more than once but under ten times. V and J are TRBV4-3 and TRBJ2-7; D not resolved. The germline V gene has CDR1 LGHNA and CDR2 YSLEER. The V end was cut by 2 bases, the J end by 2 bases, with 10 bases between. This CDR3 spans 14 amino acids. The CDR3 reads CASSQIPATYEQYF. The CDR3 nucleotides read TGCGCCAGCAGCCAAATTCCGGCCACCTACGAGCAGTACTTC.

The chain recombines TRBV4-2 with TRBJ2-7, with D uncertain. The germline CDR1 and CDR2 sequences are LGHNA and YNFKEQ. The CDR3 loop spans 17 amino acids. Trimming removed 0 bases from V and 4 bases from J, with 19 bases in between. This chain's CDR3 is CASSQDASPRARYEQYF. DNA for the CDR3: TGTGCCAGCAGCCAAGATGCCAGCCCCCGGGCCCGGTACGAGCAGTACTTC.

V gene TRBV12-3 or TRBV12-4 combines with J gene TRBJ1-4, with 8 bases matching TRBD1. This CDR3 region has 16 residues. With V trimmed by 7 bases and J by 4 bases, 11 bases remained unmatched. CDR3 protein: CASTAAGTGHNEKLFF. The CDR3 DNA sequence: TGTGCCAGCACCGCCGCCGGGACAGGACATAATGAAAAACTGTTTTTT.

The rearrangement uses TRBV12-5 and TRBJ2-1, with D perhaps assigned TRBD1 or TRBD2 (5 bases each). Trimming stripped 2 bases from V and 10 bases from J, with 9 bases between. The CDR3 covers 12 residues. Germline lookup yields CDR1 LGHNT and CDR2 FRNRAP. The CDR3 DNA reads TGTGCTAGTGGTTTGAGTGGGGGAGAGCAGTTCTTC. Protein product: CASGLSGGEQFF. The variable domain in full, completed from reference TRBV12-5 and TRBJ2-1, reads DARVTQTPRHKVTEMGQEVTMRCQPILGHNTVFWYRQTMMQGLELLAYFRNRAPLDDSGMPKDRFSAEMPDATLATLKIQPSEPRDSAVYFCASGLSGGEQFFGPGTRLTVL.

This clonotype was detected only a few times. The chain has TRBV11-1 and TRBJ2-2; D is possibly TRBD1 or TRBD2 (5 bases each). The CDR3 has 14 amino acids. Trimming took off 5 bases at V and 3 bases at J, with 10 bases between the two ends. CDR1 SGHAT and CDR2 FQDESV come from the germline V gene (reference sequence). The chain's CDR3 is CASSRDGYTGELFF. In nucleotides, the CDR3 is TGTGCCAGCAGCCGGGACGGTTACACCGGGGAGCTGTTTTTT.

The J gene is TRBJ2-2, the V gene TRBV9, with 14 bases identical to TRBD2. This CDR3 spans 17 amino acids. After removal of 0 bases from V and 6 bases from J, the junction contained 4 bases not matched to a gene. Germline assignment: CDR1 SGDLS and CDR2 YYNGEE. In DNA form, the CDR3 reads TGTGCCAGCAGCGTAGCATGGACTAGCGGGGGGTCCGGGGAGCTGTTTTTT. Its protein is CASSVAWTSGGSGELFF. Full variable domain (missing parts from reference TRBV9 and TRBJ2-2): DSGVTQTPKHLITATGQRVTLRCSPRSGDLSVYWYQQSLDQGLQFLIQYYNGEERAKGNILERFSAQQFPDLHSELNLSSLELGDSALYFCASSVAWTSGGSGELFFGEGSRLTVL.

The chain uses TRBV20-1 and TRBJ2-7; possible D gene TRBD1, 6 bases. The CDR3 loop spans 13 amino acids. Deletions cut 3 bases from V and 6 bases from J, with 15 bases between. Germline CDR1 is DFQATT and CDR2 is SNEGSKA (reference sequence). The CDR3 DNA sequence: TGCAGTGCTAGTAAAACAGGGTCTAGCGAGCAGTACTTC. Protein product: CSASKTGSSEQYF.

The J gene is TRBJ2-3, the V gene TRBV12-3 or TRBV12-4; TRBD1 matches 7 bases. Trimming at V came to 4 bases and at J to 2 bases, leaving 6 bases not matched to a gene. This CDR3 region has 15 residues. The CDR3 nucleotides are TGTGCCAGCAGTTCGAGGGGGCCCCCCACAGATACGCAGTATTTT. It codes for CASSSRGPPTDTQYF.

This clonotype was observed a handful of times. The rearrangement joins TRBV6-2 or TRBV6-3 to TRBJ1-2; D perhaps matches TRBD1 (5 bases). In germline, CDR1 is MNHEY, CDR2 SVGEGT. V lost 10 bases and J 6 bases, leaving 9 bases between the germline ends. CDR3 length equals 10 residues. Written as DNA, the CDR3 is TGTGCCACCTTAGGGGATGGCTACACCTTC. This sequence encodes CATLGDGYTF.

V and J are TRBV7-8 and TRBJ1-5; 9 bases match TRBD1. Germline loops: CDR1 SGHVS, CDR2 FQNEAQ. The V and J ends lost 0 bases and 1 base, in that order; junction bases with no gene match: 4. The CDR3 is 17 residues long. CDR3 sequence: CASSLATGGASNQPQHF. As DNA, the CDR3 is TGTGCCAGCAGCTTAGCGACAGGGGGAGCCAGCAATCAGCCCCAGCATTTT.

A few counts support this clonotype. The genes are TRBV5-1 and TRBJ2-6; D gene uncertain. Germline values: CDR1 SGHRS, CDR2 YFSETQ. Trimming stripped 4 bases from V and 1 base from J, with 9 bases between. The CDR3 sequence is 15 residues long. CDR3 sequence reads: CASSPVGSGANVLTF. For the CDR3, the DNA is TGCGCCAGCAGCCCGGTTGGATCTGGGGCCAACGTCCTGACTTTC.

The chain is built from TRBV24-1 and TRBJ2-3; D not resolved. V was pared by 4 bases and J by 0 bases, with 10 bases between. The germline V gene encodes CDR1 KGHDR and CDR2 SFDVKD. This CDR3 region has 15 residues. The CDR3: CATSEPATSTDTQYF. In nucleotides, the CDR3 is TGTGCCACCAGTGAGCCAGCGACTAGCACAGATACGCAGTATTTT.

The chain uses TRBV30 and TRBJ2-1, with D unclear. V was shortened by 2 bases and J by 7 bases, with 6 bases between the two germline ends. The germline V gene encodes CDR1 GTSNPN and CDR2 SVGIG (reference sequence). This CDR3 comprises 11 residues. CDR3 sequence reads: CAWSMGNEQFF. In DNA, the CDR3 is TGTGCCTGGAGTATGGGGAATGAGCAGTTCTTC.

V usage is TRBV5-1 and J usage is TRBJ1-1; perhaps TRBD1 as D (6 bases). Trimming cost V 5 bases and J 2 bases, with 10 bases left between them. From germline, CDR1 is SGHRS and CDR2 YFSETQ. The CDR3 runs 13 residues. CDR3 nucleotides: TGCGCCAGCAGGGAAGGGGGAAACACTGAAGCTTTCTTT. Its translation: CASREGGNTEAFF. Complete variable domain (other parts from reference TRBV5-1 and TRBJ1-1): KAGVTQTPRYLIKTRGQQVTLSCSPISGHRSVSWYQQTPGQGLQFLFEYFSETQRNKGNFPGRFSGRQFSNSRSEMNVSTLELGDSALYLCASREGGNTEAFFGQGTRLTVV.

The chain has TRBV12-3 or TRBV12-4 and TRBJ2-2; D may be TRBD2 (6 bases). The CDR3 totals 17 residues. Trimming shortened V by 4 bases and J by 4 bases, and 19 bases separated the two germline ends. For the CDR3, the DNA is TGTGCCAGCAGTTCCCCCTACACTGGAGGGCGCACCGGGGAGCTGTTTTTT. Encoded protein: CASSSPYTGGRTGELFF.

This clonotype was counted many times. The V gene is TRBV20-1, the J gene TRBJ2-3; 10 positions match TRBD2. After removal of 5 bases from V and 3 bases from J, the junction contained 5 bases not matched to a gene. The germline V gene has CDR1 DFQATT and CDR2 SNEGSKA (reference sequence). The CDR3 has 14 residues. In nucleotides, the CDR3 is TGCAGTGCTGAGTCTAGCGGGGGAACAGATACGCAGTATTTT. This encodes CSAESSGGTDTQYF.

The chain links TRBV7-2 to TRBJ1-1; 8 bases match TRBD1. Germline V CDR1 and CDR2: SGHTA, FQGNSA. After removal of 2 bases from V and 7 bases from J, the junction contained 9 bases not matched to a gene. The CDR3 has 15 amino acids. In DNA, the CDR3 is TGTGCCAGCAGCTTAACTCCTCAGGGGGCGGATGAAGCTTTCTTT. Encoded protein: CASSLTPQGADEAFF.

The genes are TRBV19 and TRBJ2-1, with 7 nucleotides matching TRBD1. The ends lost 2 bases at V and 4 bases at J; junction bases unmatched: 5. Germline V gives CDR1 LNHDA, CDR2 SQIVND (reference sequence). The CDR3 has 15 amino acids. CDR3 protein: CASSIRDSEYNEQFF. CDR3 nucleotides: TGTGCCAGTAGTATAAGGGACAGTGAGTACAATGAGCAGTTCTTC.

The rearrangement links TRBV12-3 or TRBV12-4 to TRBJ2-6; no clear D gene. The ends were cut back, 7 bases at V and 2 bases at J, with 12 bases in the middle. The CDR3 contains 15 residues. The CDR3: CASTEIGAGANVLTF. CDR3 DNA sequence: TGTGCCAGCACGGAAATTGGGGCTGGGGCCAACGTCCTGACTTTC.

The chain employs TRBV7-9 and TRBJ2-7; D is unclear. V was shortened by 3 bases and J by 7 bases, with 13 bases between the two germline ends. CDR3 size: 13 residues. Germline V gene lookup returns CDR1 SEHNR and CDR2 FQNEAQ (reference sequence). The DNA of the CDR3 is TGTGCCAGCAGCTTCGGCAGCCACCTGGAGCAGTACTTC. Amino acid sequence: CASSFGSHLEQYF.

There are a few counts of this clonotype. This chain uses TRBV28 with TRBJ2-7; D is unresolved. The germline CDR1 and CDR2 sequences are MDHEN and SYDVKM. The CDR3 totals 15 residues. V lost 5 bases, J lost 7 bases, and 21 bases lay in between. CDR3 coding DNA: TGTGCCAGCAGTCCCCTCCCCGGATGGGGTGAGGAGCAGTACTTC. It translates to CASSPLPGWGEEQYF.